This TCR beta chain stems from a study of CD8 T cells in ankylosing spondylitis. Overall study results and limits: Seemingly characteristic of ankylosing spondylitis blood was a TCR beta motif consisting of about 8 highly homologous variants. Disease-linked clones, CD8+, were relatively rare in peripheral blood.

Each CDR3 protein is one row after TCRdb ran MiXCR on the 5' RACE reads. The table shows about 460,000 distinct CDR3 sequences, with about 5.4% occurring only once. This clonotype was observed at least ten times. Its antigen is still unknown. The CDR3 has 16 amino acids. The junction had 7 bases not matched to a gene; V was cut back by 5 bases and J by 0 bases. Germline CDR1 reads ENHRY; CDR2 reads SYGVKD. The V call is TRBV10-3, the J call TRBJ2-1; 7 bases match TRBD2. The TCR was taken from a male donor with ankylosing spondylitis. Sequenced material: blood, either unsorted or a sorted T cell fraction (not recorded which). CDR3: CAISPGGISSYNEQFF. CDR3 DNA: TGTGCCATCAGTCCCGGGGGGATAAGCTCCTACAATGAGCAGTTCTTC.